The sample holds many counts of the clone carrying this TCR beta chain. Its target is unknown. This entry belongs to a study of regulatory T cells in long-lasting Graves disease. The germline CDR1 and CDR2 sequences are SGHRS and YFSETQ. The CDR3 is 15 amino acids. The V and J ends lost 4 bases and 6 bases, in that order; junction bases with no gene match: 5. Time point: newly diagnosed GD, antithyroid drugs for less than 3 months. PBMC-derived RNA was used for the TCR library. Graves' disease diagnosis was established per American Thyroid Association guidelines. Arm-PCR of CDR3 regions with iRepertoire HTBI primers generated TCR beta libraries. TCRdb ran MiXCR on the multiplex PCR reads and lists one entry per CDR3 protein. The table lists about 610,000 distinct CDR3 sequences, about 16% of them singletons, with around 13% in the top ten. The study's findings and limits: Persistent Graves' patients showed a TCR diversity that was lower than that of newly diagnosed ones. The number of shared public clonotypes was higher in persistent patients (around 2,700) than new patients (966).

These sequences were also reported in another study, on T cells in Graves' hyperthyroidism and ophthalmopathy. As that report states: A set of HTBI primers served as the primers for a first-round RT-PCR of the TCR CDR3.

The starting material was peripheral blood mononuclear cells (PBMCs), obtained at new diagnosis, from a patient treated with antithyroid drugs. V usage is TRBV5-1 and J usage is TRBJ2-1, with 12 bases identical to TRBD2. The sequence was obtained from a man aged 18 to 29 with Graves disease. Here the CDR3 DNA reads TGCGCCAGCAGCCAACCGGGACTAGCGGGCAATGAGCAGTTCTTC. Protein product: CASSQPGLAGNEQFF.